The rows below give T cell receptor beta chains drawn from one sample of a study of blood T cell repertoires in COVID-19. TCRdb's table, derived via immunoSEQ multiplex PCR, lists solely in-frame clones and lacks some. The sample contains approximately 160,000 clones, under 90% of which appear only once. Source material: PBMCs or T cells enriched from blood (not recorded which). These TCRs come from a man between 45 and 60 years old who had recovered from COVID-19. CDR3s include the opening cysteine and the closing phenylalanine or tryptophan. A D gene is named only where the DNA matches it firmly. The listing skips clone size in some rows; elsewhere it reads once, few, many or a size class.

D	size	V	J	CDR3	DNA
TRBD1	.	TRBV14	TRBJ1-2	CASSQGTGANYGYTF	TGTGCCAGCAGCCAAGGGACAGGGGCTAACTATGGCTACACCTTC
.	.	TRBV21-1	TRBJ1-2	CASSNGTDNPANYGYTF	TGTGCCAGCAGCAATGGGACAGATAATCCAGCTAACTATGGCTACACCTTC
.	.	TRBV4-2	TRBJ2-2	CASSHPGEGVGELFF	TGTGCCAGCAGCCACCCAGGGGAAGGTGTCGGGGAGCTGTTTTTT
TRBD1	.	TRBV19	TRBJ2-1	CASSFTGERQFF	TGTGCCAGTAGTTTCACAGGGGAAAGGCAGTTCTTC
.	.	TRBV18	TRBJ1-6	CASSPLGLISYNSPLHF	TGTGCCAGCTCACCGTTGGGCCTCATCTCCTATAATTCACCCCTCCACTTT
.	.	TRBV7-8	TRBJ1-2	CASSLGGDSGYTF	TGTGCCAGCAGCTTAGGGGGGGACTCAGGCTACACCTTC
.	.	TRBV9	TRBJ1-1	CASSVSGQGNVWNTEAFF	TGTGCCAGCAGCGTATCAGGGCAGGGGAATGTTTGGAACACTGAAGCTTTCTTT
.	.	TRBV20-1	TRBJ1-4	CSAPQFEKLFF	TGCAGTGCTCCCCAATTTGAAAAACTGTTTTTT
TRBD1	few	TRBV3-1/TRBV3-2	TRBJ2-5	CASSQEAQGALETQYF	TGTGCCAGCAGCCAAGAAGCACAGGGGGCGTTAGAGACCCAGTACTTC
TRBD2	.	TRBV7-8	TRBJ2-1	CASSLDLRRRGDYNEQFF	TGTGCCAGCAGCTTGGACCTGCGACGGCGGGGGGACTACAATGAGCAGTTCTTC
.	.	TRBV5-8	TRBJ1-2	CASSLIGTYLNYGYTF	TGTGCCAGCAGCTTAATCGGGACATACCTTAACTATGGCTACACCTTC
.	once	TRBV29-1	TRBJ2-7	CSVEGHYEQYF	TGCAGCGTTGAAGGACACTACGAGCAGTACTTC
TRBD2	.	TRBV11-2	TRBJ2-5	CASSFTSGAQETQYF	TGTGCCAGCAGCTTCACTAGCGGGGCCCAAGAGACCCAGTACTTC
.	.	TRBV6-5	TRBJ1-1	CASSFTDRRGIEAFF	TGTGCCAGCAGTTTCACCGACAGAAGAGGTATTGAAGCTTTCTTT
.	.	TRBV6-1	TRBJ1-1	CASSDPQGIEAFF	TGTGCCAGCAGTGACCCACAGGGAATTGAAGCTTTCTTT
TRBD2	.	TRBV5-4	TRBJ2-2	CASSPSGVNTGELFF	TGTGCCAGCAGCCCTAGCGGGGTCAACACCGGGGAGCTGTTTTTT
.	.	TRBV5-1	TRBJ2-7	CASSQDSISYEQYF	TGCGCCAGCAGCCAAGACAGTATCTCCTACGAGCAGTACTTC
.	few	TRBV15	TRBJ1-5	CATSRVQNNQPQHF	TGTGCCACCAGCAGAGTCCAGAACAATCAGCCCCAGCATTTT
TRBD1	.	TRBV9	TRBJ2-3	CASSVQTGVGTDTQYF	TGTGCCAGCAGCGTACAGACAGGGGTCGGGACAGATACGCAGTATTTT
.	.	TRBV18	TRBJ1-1	CASSPPARDKGGAFF	TGTGCCAGCTCACCACCGGCCCGGGACAAAGGGGGAGCTTTCTTT
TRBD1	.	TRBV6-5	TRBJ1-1	CASRTGGWVTEAFF	TGTGCCAGCAGAACAGGGGGATGGGTCACTGAAGCTTTCTTT
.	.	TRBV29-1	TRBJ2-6	CSVDQSGANVLTF	TGCAGCGTTGACCAGTCTGGGGCCAACGTCCTGACTTTC
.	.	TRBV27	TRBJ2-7	CASSPRGVYEQYF	TGTGCCAGCAGTCCCAGGGGGGTCTACGAGCAGTACTTC